Shown below are 28 T cell receptor beta chains from a single sample sequenced in a study of blood T cell repertoires in COVID-19. Method: immunoSEQ multiplex PCR; TCRdb's copy keeps in-frame clones and lacks some. The sample includes about 290,000 clones, 85% of them seen just once. Sequencing was done on a sample of peripheral blood. These receptors were taken from a woman in her fifties or sixties with active or convalescent COVID-19.

The CDR3 nucleotides are TGTGCCAGCAGCCTCCGGGGGGGTTATTCACCCCTCCACTTT. It yields the protein CASSLRGGYSPLHF. The chain has TRBV13 and TRBJ1-6, with TRBD1 as a possible D gene (5 bases). Germline CDR1 is PRHDT and CDR2 is FYEKMQ (reference sequence). Trimming shortened V by 5 bases and J by 8 bases, and 13 bases separated the two germline ends. The CDR3 spans 14 residues. Full variable domain (outside the CDR3, taken from reference TRBV13 and TRBJ1-6): AAGVIQSPRHLIKEKRETATLKCYPIPRHDTVYWYQQGPGQDPQFLISFYEKMQSDKGSIPDRFSAQQFSDYHSELNMSSLELGDSALYFCASSLRGGYSPLHFGNGTRLTVT.

The chain links TRBV27 to TRBJ1-5; D not resolved. Trimming removed 2 bases from V and 3 bases from J, with 11 bases in between. The germline CDR1 and CDR2 sequences are MNHEY and SMNVEV (reference sequence). This CDR3 has 15 amino acids. CDR3 protein: CASSLSWAFNQPQHF. CDR3 sequence (DNA): TGTGCCAGCAGTTTAAGTTGGGCCTTCAATCAGCCCCAGCATTTT.

The CDR3 is CASSPAGQGSYGYTF. The CDR3 region has the DNA TGTGCCAGCTCACCCGCCGGACAGGGAAGCTATGGCTACACCTTC. V and J are TRBV18 and TRBJ1-2, with TRBD1 matching over 8 bases. The CDR3 sequence is 15 residues long. CDR1 and CDR2 (germline): KGHSH, LQKENI. The V gene end was trimmed by 3 bases and the J gene end by 4 bases; junction bases not matched to a gene: 7.

This clone was seen a single time. V usage is TRBV7-9 and J usage is TRBJ1-6, with D perhaps TRBD1 (6 bases). The V gene lost 5 bases and the J gene lost 6 bases, with 23 bases spanning the gap. This CDR3 spans 18 amino acids. CDR1 and CDR2 from the germline V gene are SEHNR and FQNEAQ (reference sequence). The CDR3 loop reads CASSKSTGRTGVNSPLHF. DNA of the CDR3: TGTGCCAGCAGCAAAAGCACAGGGCGGACCGGGGTTAATTCACCCCTCCACTTT.

V is TRBV11-2 and J is TRBJ2-7, with 16 bases identical to TRBD2. The CDR3 is 19 amino acids. The germline CDR1 and CDR2 sequences are SGHAT and FQNNGV. The V segment lost 5 bases and the J segment 1 base; nucleotides outside the gene matches: 11. The CDR3 nucleotides read TGTGCCAGCAGCCCCGGACGGGGACTAGCGGGAGGGGAATCCTACGAGCAGTACTTC. Its protein product is CASSPGRGLAGGESYEQYF.

The gene calls are TRBV7-3 and TRBJ2-2; D uncertain. CDR1 is SGHTA, CDR2 FQGTGA, per germline. Trimming removed 5 bases at V and 1 base at J, with 8 bases between. This CDR3 comprises 14 residues. CDR3 sequence: CASSPSLNTGELFF. Written as DNA, the CDR3 is TGTGCCAGCAGCCCATCATTGAACACCGGGGAGCTGTTTTTT.

The V and J genes are TRBV7-9 and TRBJ1-1; TRBD1 matches at 8 bases. There are 15 residues in the CDR3. CDR1 is SEHNR, CDR2 FQNEAQ, per germline (reference sequence). The junction had 10 bases not matched to a gene; V was cut back by 5 bases and J by 5 bases. DNA of the CDR3: TGTGCCAGCAGCAGCAGGGGGCACAGCTCAACTGAAGCTTTCTTT. Amino acid sequence: CASSSRGHSSTEAFF.

The chain joins TRBV18 to TRBJ2-3; a possible D gene is TRBD2 (5 bases). CDR1 is KGHSH, CDR2 LQKENI, per germline. The CDR3 sequence is 14 residues long. V was cut by 4 bases and J by 1 base, with 9 bases left in between. The CDR3 loop reads CASSRLGGTDTQYF. CDR3 nucleotide sequence: TGTGCCAGCTCACGTCTCGGGGGCACAGATACGCAGTATTTT.

The chain recombines TRBV3-1 (or the pseudogene TRBV3-2) with TRBJ2-7, with TRBD2 identical over 8 bases. The trim removed 4 bases at V and 0 bases at J, leaving 2 bases unmatched. The CDR3 contains 14 residues. Germline assignment: CDR1 LGHDT and CDR2 YNNKEL (reference sequence). The CDR3 sequence is CASSLAGISYEQYF. For the CDR3, the DNA is TGTGCCAGCAGCCTAGCGGGGATCTCCTACGAGCAGTACTTC.

Only one count was recorded for this clone. This rearrangement joins TRBV2 to TRBJ1-5; unclear D gene. The CDR3 is made up of 14 amino acids. Germline lookup yields CDR1 SNHLY and CDR2 FYNNEI. Deletions cut 1 base from V and 0 bases from J, with 4 bases between. The chain's CDR3 is CASSEVYSNQPQHF. DNA of the CDR3: TGTGCCAGCAGTGAAGTCTATAGCAATCAGCCCCAGCATTTT. Using reference TRBV2 and TRBJ1-5 for the parts outside the CDR3, the full variable domain is EPEVTQTPSHQVTQMGQEVILRCVPISNHLYFYWYRQILGQKVEFLVSFYNNEISEKSEIFDDQFSVERPDGSNFTLKIRSTKLEDSAMYFCASSEVYSNQPQHFGDGTRLSIL.

This clone has just one count. The chain has TRBV4-1 and TRBJ2-3, with 8 bases that match TRBD2. V lost 3 bases, J lost 5 bases, and 7 bases stayed unmatched. This CDR3 comprises 15 residues. Germline CDR1 reads MGHRA; CDR2 reads YSYEKL. The DNA for the CDR3 is TGCGCCAGCAGCCAGAAAAGCGGGAGTGGAGATACGCAGTATTTT. Translating it yields CASSQKSGSGDTQYF.

V gene TRBV10-1 combines with J gene TRBJ2-1; 11 nucleotides agree with TRBD2. This CDR3 spans 15 amino acids. V shed 5 bases and J 5 bases; nucleotides not matched to a gene: 5. Germline CDR1 WNHNN, CDR2 SYGVQD (reference sequence). The CDR3 protein is CASSPGLAVNNEQFF. The CDR3 nucleotides are TGCGCCAGCAGTCCGGGACTAGCGGTAAACAATGAGCAGTTCTTC.

V gene TRBV2 combines with J gene TRBJ2-2, with TRBD2 identical over 9 bases. Per the germline V gene, CDR1 is SNHLY and CDR2 is FYNNEI. V was pared by 6 bases and J by 1 base, with 9 bases of the junction left unmatched. The CDR3 totals 17 residues. For the CDR3, the DNA is TGTGCCAGCAGCTTACGAGCGGGGGGAGGGAACACCGGGGAGCTGTTTTTT. Translating gives CASSLRAGGGNTGELFF.

The CDR3 DNA reads TGTGCCAGCAGCCACTCCGGGACAGGGTTTTTGAACACTGAAGCTTTCTTT. Its translation is CASSHSGTGFLNTEAFF. This sequence joins TRBV3-1 (or the pseudogene TRBV3-2) and TRBJ1-1; TRBD1 matches at 9 bases. Germline V gene sequence: CDR1 LGHDT, CDR2 YNNKEL (reference sequence). This CDR3 has 17 amino acids. V was clipped by 3 bases and J by 0 bases; unmatched bases: 8.

This chain connects TRBV6-5 to TRBJ2-1; D might be TRBD2 (5 bases). The CDR3 consists of 14 residues. Germline assignment: CDR1 MNHEY and CDR2 SVGAGI. Trimming cost V 0 bases and J 7 bases, with 10 bases left between them. CDR3 loop: CASSYSLTGNEQFF. CDR3 sequence (DNA): TGTGCCAGCAGTTACTCGCTCACGGGGAATGAGCAGTTCTTC.

The chain recombines TRBV28 with TRBJ1-3; tentatively, D is TRBD1 (6 bases). The CDR3 covers 18 residues. Trimming removed 7 bases from V and 0 bases from J, with 22 bases in between. Germline V lookup: CDR1 MDHEN, CDR2 SYDVKM. The CDR3 DNA is TGTGCCAGCAATCCCGGGGGGGCGAGGGGCATCTCTGGAAACACCATATATTTT. Amino acids: CASNPGGARGISGNTIYF.

This sequence joins TRBV5-1 and TRBJ2-1; 16 positions match TRBD2. The CDR3 spans 16 residues. Germline V CDR1 and CDR2: SGHRS, YFSETQ. V shed 6 bases and J 7 bases; nucleotides not matched to a gene: 7. This CDR3 is CASNPQGLAGGNEQFF. CDR3 coding DNA: TGCGCCAGCAATCCTCAGGGACTAGCGGGAGGGAATGAGCAGTTCTTC.

The sample holds one count of this clone. V gene TRBV3-1 (or the pseudogene TRBV3-2) combines with J gene TRBJ1-1; tentatively, D is TRBD1 (5 bases). This CDR3 is 14 amino acids long. V shed 4 bases and J shed 3 bases, with 12 bases lying between them. Germline lookup yields CDR1 LGHDT and CDR2 YNNKEL (reference sequence). DNA of the CDR3: TGTGCCAGCAGCCTTCTCCGGGGGGACACTGAAGCTTTCTTT. The encoded protein is CASSLLRGDTEAFF.

The chain uses TRBV9 and TRBJ1-1; 8 positions match TRBD1. Germline CDR1 and CDR2: SGDLS and YYNGEE. J gave up 5 bases and V 0 bases, and 6 bases lay outside the gene matches. The CDR3 has 15 amino acids. The CDR3 sequence is CASSVATGGDTEAFF. DNA of the CDR3: TGTGCCAGCAGCGTAGCTACAGGGGGGGATACTGAAGCTTTCTTT.

This sequence joins TRBV19 and TRBJ1-5, with unresolved D. With 5 bases removed from V and 5 bases from J, the gap between germline ends came to 16 bases. CDR1 and CDR2 from the germline V gene are LNHDA and SQIVND (reference sequence). The CDR3 extends over 15 amino acids. CDR3 residues: CASSYARIGDQPQHF. The DNA for the CDR3 is TGTGCCAGTAGTTACGCCAGGATTGGCGATCAGCCCCAGCATTTT.

The gene calls are TRBV10-3 and TRBJ2-3, with a possible D match to TRBD2 (6 bases). Germline assignment: CDR1 ENHRY and CDR2 SYGVKD. V lost 9 bases to trimming and J lost 3 bases, with 22 bases between them. The CDR3 consists of 16 residues. CDR3 bases: TGTGCCATTACGTCAGGGTCCCCGGGGGAAACAGATACGCAGTATTTT. It specifies CAITSGSPGETDTQYF.

This clone turned up a few times. The chain joins TRBV5-6 to TRBJ2-1; 8 bases are shared with TRBD2. The V and J ends lost 5 bases and 4 bases, in that order; junction bases with no gene match: 5. There are 14 residues in the CDR3. Germline V gene sequence: CDR1 SGHDT, CDR2 YYEEEE. The CDR3 DNA sequence: TGTGCCAGCAGGTCACTAGCGGATTACAATGAGCAGTTCTTC. Its translation: CASRSLADYNEQFF.

The chain links TRBV19 to TRBJ2-2; TRBD2 matches at 12 bases. Germline CDR1 and CDR2: LNHDA and SQIVND (reference sequence). The CDR3 totals 16 residues. V was clipped by 5 bases and J by 3 bases; unmatched bases: 4. The DNA for the CDR3 is TGTGCCAGTAGTGGGGGGACTAGCGGGTACACCGGGGAGCTGTTTTTT. This sequence encodes CASSGGTSGYTGELFF.

The rearrangement links TRBV7-2 to TRBJ2-7; TRBD2 aligns across 7 bases. Per the germline V gene, CDR1 is SGHTA and CDR2 is FQGNSA. V dropped 6 bases and J dropped 6; count of bases not matched to a gene: 11. The CDR3 length is 14 residues. Here the CDR3 DNA reads TGTGCCAGCAGTCCTGGGGCGGGAGCCCCCGAGCAGTACTTC. Translation: CASSPGAGAPEQYF.

This chain links TRBV10-1 with TRBJ1-3; 7 nucleotides match TRBD1. The CDR3 is 15 residues long. J was trimmed by 3 bases and V by 3 bases; bases with no gene match: 5. From germline, CDR1 is WNHNN and CDR2 SYGVQD (reference sequence). CDR3 bases: TGCGCCAGCAGTGAAGCAGGGGGTTATGGAAACACCATATATTTT. As protein: CASSEAGGYGNTIYF.

This clone came up once. V gene TRBV4-2 combines with J gene TRBJ1-5; 7 bases are a match to TRBD1. Losses at the gene ends were 4 bases for V and 4 bases for J; bases not matched to a gene: 4. Germline V CDR1 and CDR2: LGHNA, YNFKEQ. The CDR3 runs 14 residues. The CDR3 sequence: CASSPPGGNQPQHF. The CDR3 nucleotides read TGTGCCAGCAGCCCACCAGGGGGAAATCAGCCCCAGCATTTT.

The V gene is TRBV19, the J gene TRBJ1-5; 9 bases match TRBD1. CDR3 length equals 14 residues. V shed 5 bases and J 5 bases; nucleotides not matched to a gene: 4. Germline V gene lookup returns CDR1 LNHDA and CDR2 SQIVND (reference sequence). CDR3 sequence: CASSATGGDQPQHF. In nucleotides, the CDR3 is TGTGCCAGTAGTGCGACAGGGGGGGATCAGCCCCAGCATTTT. The whole variable domain, remainder taken from reference TRBV19 and TRBJ1-5, is DGGITQSPKYLFRKEGQNVTLSCEQNLNHDAMYWYRQDPGQGLRLIYYSQIVNDFQKGDIAEGYSVSREKKESFPLTVTSAQKNPTAFYLCASSATGGDQPQHFGDGTRLSIL.

CDR3 loop: CASSPSGQVTTEAFF. The CDR3, as DNA: TGTGCCAGCAGCCCCTCGGGACAGGTGACGACTGAAGCTTTCTTT. The chain uses TRBV3-1 (or the pseudogene TRBV3-2) and TRBJ1-1; 8 bases are a match to TRBD1. The CDR3 has 15 amino acids. The J segment lost 5 bases and the V segment lost 4 bases, leaving 9 bases of the junction unmatched. In germline, CDR1 is LGHDT, CDR2 YNNKEL (reference sequence).